The sequence of this T cell receptor beta chain was determined in a study of blood T cells in healthy people across ages. Primers used in a second PCR of about 6 to 12 cycles were a sample-barcoded 5' primer and a J-beta primer mix. TCRdb reprocessed the 5' RACE reads with MiXCR, giving one entry per CDR3 protein. There are about 650,000 distinct CDR3 sequences in the sample; roughly half occur only once, and roughly 14% lies in the top ten. Trimming at V came to 3 bases and at J to 3 bases, leaving 6 bases not matched to a gene. CDR1 and CDR2 (germline): SEHNR, FQNEAQ (reference sequence). The CDR3 is 16 residues long.

The specimen was blood. This sequence was found in an elderly woman in good health. The rearrangement joins TRBV7-9 to TRBJ2-3; 10 bases are shared with TRBD1. The CDR3 DNA reads as TGTGCCAGCAGCTTGGGACAGGGGAGGCAAACAGATACGCAGTATTTT. Encoded protein: CASSLGQGRQTDTQYF.